The T cell receptor beta chain described here comes from a study of Graves' ophthalmopathy and Graves' hyperthyroidism. Using RNA transcripts, the TCR beta CDR3 regions were amplified. First-round RT-PCR with HTBI primers preceded a second-round multiplex PCR. MiXCR was run by TCRdb on the multiplex PCR reads, yielding one entry per CDR3 protein. The sample holds about 170,000 distinct CDR3 sequences; around two fifths are singletons and the top ten take roughly 6%. The CDR3 extends over 16 amino acids. Per germline, CDR1 SGHAT and CDR2 FQNNGV. The V gene end was trimmed by 5 bases and the J gene end by 0 bases; junction bases not matched to a gene: 8.

The sequence was collected from a woman aged 40 to 55 with Graves' ophthalmopathy. The rearrangement joins TRBV11-2 to TRBJ1-1; TRBD1 agrees at 8 bases. What was sequenced was peripheral blood. The CDR3 sequence is CASSLQGGLMNTEAFF. The CDR3, as DNA: TGTGCCAGCAGCCTACAGGGGGGGTTGATGAACACTGAAGCTTTCTTT.